The 23 T cell receptor beta chains below come from one sample, sequenced in a study of blood T cell repertoires in COVID-19 (dated by TCRdb to the early 2020s). Library creation used the immunoSEQ multiplex PCR assay. Drawn from immuneACCESS, this table holds only the in-frame rearrangements with V and J called that TCRdb kept. Clones are partly lost; checked studies trace under half to an unresolved V gene and leave the rest unexplained. The sample table lists about 20,000 clones, 85% to 90% of them with a count of one. Clones ranked in the top ten supply 3% to 4.5% of the sample. The sequenced sample was peripheral blood. The receptors shown here come from a man aged 45 to 65 with active COVID-19.

This clone was recorded once. The chain couples TRBV6-6 to TRBJ1-4, with 7 bases fitting TRBD1. Germline V gene data show CDR1 as MNHNY and CDR2 as SVGAGI (reference sequence). Trimming took 6 bases from V and 11 from J; bases not matched to a gene: 18. CDR3 length equals 16 residues. CDR3 bases: TGTGCCAGCAGCGGATCGACAGGGCGCCCAAGAGGGAAACTGTTTTTT. Translated, it gives CASSGSTGRPRGKLFF.

This clone appeared a single time. The chain is built from TRBV19 and TRBJ2-1; no clear D. The length of the CDR3 is 13 residues. The germline V and J ends were trimmed by 6 bases and 4 bases, with 10 bases remaining between them. Germline values: CDR1 LNHDA, CDR2 SQIVND (reference sequence). The chain's CDR3 is CASSLKQYNEQFF. In DNA, the CDR3 is TGTGCCAGTAGCCTCAAACAGTACAATGAGCAGTTCTTC.

In the case of this clone: Other nucleotide sequences in the sample specify the same CDR3. The chain has TRBV5-5 and TRBJ1-5, with a tentative D call TRBD1 (5 bases). Between the trimmed V and J ends, which lost 5 bases and 3 bases, there was a span of 18 bases. This CDR3 spans 16 amino acids. Germline CDR1 and CDR2: SGHKS and YYEKEE (reference sequence). The CDR3 coding sequence is TGTGCCAGCAGTCCCGACAGCCCCGAATTCAATCAGCCCCAGCATTTT. Protein: CASSPDSPEFNQPQHF.

This chain joins TRBV12-3 or TRBV12-4 and TRBJ2-3; D not certain. The CDR3 has 13 residues. Trimming removed 8 bases from V and 1 base from J, with 10 bases in between. CDR3: CASLVGGTDTQYF. The CDR3 region has the DNA TGTGCCAGCCTCGTTGGAGGCACAGATACGCAGTATTTT.

The V gene is TRBV7-8, the J gene TRBJ2-3; no clear D gene. The CDR3 runs to 17 residues. V gave up 0 bases and J gave up 0 bases, with 13 bases separating them. The germline CDR1 and CDR2 sequences are SGHVS and FQNEAQ. The CDR3 nucleotides are TGTGCCAGCAGCTTAGCGCGGCCACGCCAAAGCACAGATACGCAGTATTTT. Translated, it gives CASSLARPRQSTDTQYF. The full variable domain, rest sourced from reference TRBV7-8 and TRBJ2-3, is GAGVSQSPRYKVAKRGQDVALRCDPISGHVSLFWYQQALGQGPEFLTYFQNEAQLDKSGLPSDRFFAERPEGSVSTLKIQRTQQEDSAVYLCASSLARPRQSTDTQYFGPGTRLTVL.

V and J are TRBV18 and TRBJ2-1; perhaps TRBD1 as D (6 bases). The CDR3 is 19 amino acids. CDR1 is KGHSH, CDR2 LQKENI, per germline. The V end was cut by 4 bases, the J end by 0 bases, with 22 bases between. CDR3: CASSLNFKTGEYSYNEQFF. CDR3 nucleotide sequence: TGTGCCAGCTCACTAAACTTTAAGACAGGAGAATACTCCTACAATGAGCAGTTCTTC.

The rearrangement joins TRBV30 to TRBJ1-1, with 12 nucleotides matching TRBD1. The J segment lost 7 bases and the V segment lost 5 bases, leaving 8 bases of the junction unmatched. This CDR3 comprises 14 residues. CDR1 and CDR2 from the germline V gene are GTSNPN and SVGIG (reference sequence). The CDR3 protein is CAWAPGQGASEAFF. In DNA form, the CDR3 reads TGTGCCTGGGCACCGGGACAGGGGGCGAGTGAAGCTTTCTTT.

The CDR3 loop reads CATTIGGQGGTEAFF. CDR3 nucleotide sequence: TGTGCCACCACGATTGGGGGGCAGGGGGGCACTGAAGCTTTCTTT. The genes are TRBV19 and TRBJ1-1; the match to TRBD1 covers 7 bases. The CDR3 is 15 residues long. The V gene end was trimmed by 10 bases and the J gene end by 4 bases; junction bases not matched to a gene: 15. The V gene's germline CDR1 is LNHDA and CDR2 SQIVND (reference sequence).

This chain connects TRBV6-1 to TRBJ2-4; 8 bases fit TRBD1. This CDR3 comprises 13 residues. CDR1 and CDR2 (germline): MNHNS, SASEGT. V shed 7 bases and J 7 bases; nucleotides not matched to a gene: 6. Here the CDR3 reads CASTTGGSNIQYF. The CDR3 DNA sequence: TGTGCCAGCACCACAGGGGGGTCGAACATTCAGTACTTC.

The V call is TRBV15, the J call TRBJ1-3; the D gene is possibly TRBD1 (5 bases). Trimming shortened V by 3 bases and J by 5 bases, and 23 bases separated the two germline ends. The germline CDR1 and CDR2 sequences are LNHNV and YYDKDF (reference sequence). The CDR3 consists of 18 residues. The CDR3 is CATSSEYPGRVLRNTIYF. CDR3 sequence (DNA): TGTGCCACCAGCAGTGAATATCCAGGGAGGGTACTGAGAAACACCATATATTTT.

This clone appeared once. The chain employs TRBV2 and TRBJ2-7; maybe TRBD1 (5 bases). Trimming took off 2 bases at V and 6 bases at J, with 8 bases between the two ends. CDR3 length equals 12 residues. The germline V gene encodes CDR1 SNHLY and CDR2 FYNNEI. The chain's CDR3 is CASSEQGGEQYF. The CDR3 nucleotides read TGTGCCAGCAGTGAACAGGGTGGCGAGCAGTACTTC.

The V gene is TRBV5-1, the J gene TRBJ2-3; 11 nucleotides line up with TRBD2. Trimming removed 0 bases from V and 0 bases from J; junction bases left unmatched: 6. The CDR3 contains 18 residues. CDR1 SGHRS and CDR2 YFSETQ come from the germline V gene. The CDR3 nucleotides are TGCGCCAGCAGCTTGGCGTCTAGCGGGGGGCCCAGCACAGATACGCAGTATTTT. Amino acids: CASSLASSGGPSTDTQYF.

The V call is TRBV4-1, the J call TRBJ1-2; TRBD1 matches 9 bases. Trimming removed 3 bases from V and 7 bases from J; junction bases left unmatched: 6. This CDR3 contains 14 residues. The germline V gene has CDR1 MGHRA and CDR2 YSYEKL. CDR3 sequence reads: CASSQLTGGAGYTF. The CDR3 region has the DNA TGCGCCAGCAGCCAGCTCACAGGGGGCGCTGGCTACACCTTC.

The CDR3 sequence is CASSQMTGNEQYF. CDR3 DNA: TGTGCCAGCAGCCAGATGACAGGGAACGAGCAGTACTTC. The V and J genes are TRBV14 and TRBJ2-7; TRBD1 matches at 7 bases. The CDR3 length is 13 residues. The junction had 4 bases not matched to a gene; V was cut back by 3 bases and J by 5 bases. Germline V gene sequence: CDR1 SGHDN, CDR2 FVKESK.

The rearrangement joins TRBV19 to TRBJ2-1, with TRBD2 identical over 9 bases. The V gene's germline CDR1 is LNHDA and CDR2 SQIVND (reference sequence). With V trimmed by 5 bases and J by 1 base, 6 bases remained unmatched. CDR3 length equals 16 residues. The CDR3 DNA reads TGTGCCAGTAGTCCGAGCGGGGGGCCTTCCTACAATGAGCAGTTCTTC. Amino acids: CASSPSGGPSYNEQFF.

This clone was counted a single time. The V gene is TRBV7-9, the J gene TRBJ1-2; D remains unclear. V dropped 1 base and J dropped 2 bases, with 8 bases sitting between them. The CDR3 is 14 amino acids. Germline loops: CDR1 SEHNR, CDR2 FQNEAQ (reference sequence). CDR3: CASSLVSGNYGYTF. CDR3 sequence (DNA): TGTGCCAGCAGCTTAGTGAGCGGGAACTATGGCTACACCTTC.

The chain joins TRBV7-2 to TRBJ2-6; D is ambiguous. Germline V lookup: CDR1 SGHTA, CDR2 FQGNSA. The V end lost 1 base, the J end lost 0 bases, and 7 bases lay between the germline ends. The CDR3 runs 16 residues. The CDR3 here is CASSLDSPSGANVLTF. The CDR3, as DNA: TGTGCCAGCAGCTTAGACAGTCCCTCTGGGGCCAACGTCCTGACTTTC. Based on the CDR3 plus reference TRBV7-2 and TRBJ2-6, the full variable domain is GAGVSQSPSNKVTEKGKDVELRCDPISGHTALYWYRQSLGQGLEFLIYFQGNSAPDKSGLPSDRFSAERTGGSVSTLTIQRTQQEDSAVYLCASSLDSPSGANVLTFGAGSRLTVL.

This chain joins TRBV5-1 and TRBJ2-1; 9 bases are shared with TRBD1. Looked up from germline, CDR1 is SGHRS and CDR2 is YFSETQ. V shed 2 bases and J 2 bases; nucleotides not matched to a gene: 2. This CDR3 contains 15 residues. The DNA of the CDR3 is TGCGCCAGCAGCTTTACAGGGGGCACCTACAATGAGCAGTTCTTC. This codes for CASSFTGGTYNEQFF.

The V and J genes are TRBV5-1 and TRBJ2-3, with 8 bases fitting TRBD2. V dropped 4 bases and J dropped 3; count of bases not matched to a gene: 7. CDR3 size: 15 residues. Germline CDR1 and CDR2: SGHRS and YFSETQ. The CDR3: CASSQGRGETDTQYF. The CDR3 bases are TGCGCCAGCAGCCAAGGGCGGGGGGAGACAGATACGCAGTATTTT.

This clone appeared once. The chain uses TRBV7-9 and TRBJ2-3, with a tentative D call TRBD2 (5 bases). The germline gives CDR1 SEHNR, CDR2 FQNEAQ (reference sequence). This CDR3 is built from 14 residues. The ends were cut back, 5 bases at V and 0 bases at J, with 9 bases in the middle. The CDR3 DNA is TGTGCCAGCAGCCGTGAGGGCAGCACAGATACGCAGTATTTT. Its translation: CASSREGSTDTQYF.

This clone was detected only a few times. V gene TRBV2 combines with J gene TRBJ2-4; 7 bases agree with TRBD1. The germline V gene encodes CDR1 SNHLY and CDR2 FYNNEI. The CDR3 is 11 amino acids. Losses at the gene ends were 8 bases for V and 5 bases for J; bases not matched to a gene: 0. This chain's CDR3 is CASGTENIQYF. CDR3 in DNA: TGTGCCAGCGGGACAGAAAACATTCAGTACTTC.

V gene TRBV11-3 combines with J gene TRBJ2-5, with 8 positions matching TRBD2. The CDR3 has 16 amino acids. The V gene's germline CDR1 is SGHNT and CDR2 YENEEA. With V trimmed by 1 base and J by 3 bases, 7 bases remained unmatched. The CDR3 loop is CASSLGDLAGEETQYF. CDR3 nucleotides: TGTGCCAGCAGCTTAGGGGACCTAGCGGGCGAAGAGACCCAGTACTTC.

The chain carries TRBV15 and TRBJ1-5, with D uncertain. Germline V lookup: CDR1 LNHNV, CDR2 YYDKDF (reference sequence). The V and J ends lost 3 bases and 7 bases respectively, with 13 bases between them. This CDR3 has 14 amino acids. This CDR3 reads CATSSRLTGQPQHF. The CDR3 bases are TGTGCCACCAGCAGTCGGCTGACGGGACAGCCCCAGCATTTT.